This T cell receptor beta chain is from a study of monozygotic twins with inflammatory bowel disease. As concerns this clonotype: Its specificity is not known.

No sorting of T cells preceded isolation of total RNA from whole blood. Per the germline V gene, CDR1 is DFQATT and CDR2 is SNEGSKA (reference sequence). This CDR3 comprises 15 residues. TCRdb reprocessed the 5' RACE reads, keeping one entry per CDR3 protein, no DNA. The sample table sets out about 420,000 distinct CDR3 sequences. General study findings and limits: Using the inverse Simpson index, IBD patients had lower TCRbeta diversity than healthy co-twins. IBD patients shared fewer clonotypes with other individuals than healthy twins, especially patients with disease activity signs. Ultimately, a single strong signal or clonotype associated with IBD was not supported.

Sequencing was done on a sample of blood. This clonotype was obtained from a human donor with ulcerative colitis or Crohn's disease, or a healthy co-twin of an affected twin (not recorded which). The chain has TRBV20-1 and TRBJ1-4; TCRdb returns TRBD1, unconfirmable since there is no DNA. CDR3 in amino acids: CSATTGGRFNEKLFF.